The next 26 T cell receptor beta chains were all read from a single sample in a study of OX40 agonist ivuxolimab in advanced cancers. Repertoires were generated with immunoSEQ multiplex PCR, while TCRdb's copy carries only in-frame clones and drops some. The sample includes tens of thousands of clones, approximately 84% of them seen just once. The source material was CD4+ or CD8+ T cells sorted from blood, sampled in a trial of the OX40 agonist ivuxolimab. All receptors derive from an adult with an advanced solid tumor such as melanoma, head and neck, liver or kidney cancer.

The rearrangement links TRBV19 to TRBJ2-3, with D unresolved. The CDR3 totals 13 residues. V was pared by 8 bases and J by 2 bases, with 11 bases between. In germline, CDR1 is LNHDA, CDR2 SQIVND (reference sequence). This CDR3 reads CASRSSFTDTQYF. The CDR3 DNA reads as TGTGCCAGTCGAAGCAGTTTCACAGATACGCAGTATTTT.

This rearrangement joins TRBV4-2 to TRBJ1-5, with TRBD1 matching over 11 bases. Trimming removed 4 bases from V and 2 bases from J; junction bases left unmatched: 16. The CDR3 has 20 amino acids. The germline V gene encodes CDR1 LGHNA and CDR2 YNFKEQ. The CDR3 nucleotides read TGTGCCAGCAGCCGAGAATCGGACAGGGGGCCCCTTGGCGGCAATCAGCCCCAGCATTTT. It is translated as CASSRESDRGPLGGNQPQHF.

The chain couples TRBV11-1 to TRBJ2-3, with D tentatively TRBD2 (6 bases). This CDR3 comprises 16 residues. Per germline, CDR1 SGHAT and CDR2 FQDESV (reference sequence). V was clipped by 1 base and J by 3 bases, with 14 bases between them. The DNA of the CDR3 is TGTGCCAGCAGCTTAGACGTGCGGGGAATAACAGATACGCAGTATTTT. Protein: CASSLDVRGITDTQYF.

The genes are TRBV4-3 and TRBJ2-5; 9 nucleotides match TRBD2. The CDR3 extends over 17 amino acids. Germline assignment: CDR1 LGHNA and CDR2 YSLEER. The trim removed 0 bases at V and 1 base at J, leaving 6 bases unmatched. The DNA of the CDR3 is TGCGCCAGCAGCCAAGAGGCTGGTAGCGGGGGCCAAGAGACCCAGTACTTC. Protein sequence: CASSQEAGSGGQETQYF.

The rearrangement links TRBV5-1 to TRBJ1-2; D uncertain. The V gene's germline CDR1 is SGHRS and CDR2 YFSETQ. CDR3 length: 13 residues. V lost 0 bases and J 4 bases, leaving 7 bases between the germline ends. DNA for the CDR3: TGCGCCAGCAGCTTGGCTGGCAGCTATGGCTACACCTTC. This encodes CASSLAGSYGYTF.

The rearrangement links TRBV4-1 to TRBJ2-7; D is possibly TRBD2 (5 bases). Trimming removed 4 bases at V and 0 bases at J, with 13 bases between. The CDR3 consists of 15 residues. CDR1 and CDR2 (germline): MGHRA, YSYEKL. CDR3 in amino acids: CASSPGKGSSYEQYF. The DNA of the CDR3 is TGCGCCAGCAGCCCCGGCAAAGGGAGCTCCTACGAGCAGTACTTC.

V gene TRBV6-1 combines with J gene TRBJ1-3, with D possibly being TRBD1 (5 bases). V was cut by 5 bases and J by 0 bases, with 8 bases left in between. The CDR3 length is 14 residues. Germline V lookup: CDR1 MNHNS, CDR2 SASEGT. The CDR3 sequence is CASSPTVSGNTIYF. CDR3 bases: TGTGCCAGCAGTCCGACAGTCTCTGGAAACACCATATATTTT.

This chain connects TRBV6-5 to TRBJ1-2; the D gene is possibly TRBD1 (6 bases). CDR3 length: 12 residues. Trimming took off 7 bases at V and 7 bases at J, with 13 bases between the two ends. Germline CDR1 is MNHEY and CDR2 is SVGAGI. Written as DNA, the CDR3 is TGTGCCAGCACGCTGACAGGAGGTGGCTACACCTTC. This encodes CASTLTGGGYTF.

V and J are TRBV27 and TRBJ2-5, with unresolved D. The end of the DNA is better explained by TRBJ2-7, so the J call may be wrong. Per germline, CDR1 MNHEY and CDR2 SMNVEV (reference sequence). The CDR3 is 15 residues long. The CDR3 DNA is TGTGCCAGCAGTTTAGCCGGGCAGCTATCCTACGAGCAGTACTTC. This codes for CASSLAGQLSYEQYF.

The gene calls are TRBV18 and TRBJ1-5; D is undetermined. Deletions cut 6 bases from V and 4 bases from J, with 22 bases between. Germline V gene sequence: CDR1 KGHSH, CDR2 LQKENI. The CDR3 loop spans 17 amino acids. CDR3 sequence: CASSPVAVARQNQPQHF. CDR3 sequence (DNA): TGTGCCAGCTCCCCCGTGGCAGTCGCAAGGCAAAATCAGCCCCAGCATTTT.

The count of this clone is one. The chain recombines TRBV5-1 with TRBJ2-3, with 7 positions matching TRBD1. The CDR3 totals 16 residues. V dropped 0 bases and J dropped 2; count of bases not matched to a gene: 6. Germline lookup yields CDR1 SGHRS and CDR2 YFSETQ. In DNA, the CDR3 is TGCGCCAGCAGCTTGGCGGCAGGGGGTAACACAGATACGCAGTATTTT. Encoded protein: CASSLAAGGNTDTQYF.

The V and J genes are TRBV6-5 and TRBJ1-6; maybe TRBD1 (6 bases). The ends were cut back, 0 bases at V and 10 bases at J, with 13 bases in the middle. The CDR3 has 15 amino acids. CDR1 is MNHEY, CDR2 SVGAGI, per germline. CDR3 nucleotide sequence: TGTGCCAGCAGTTACTCGAGGGGGTCTGGGTCACCCCTCCACTTT. Translating gives CASSYSRGSGSPLHF.

This clone was observed a few times. This chain links TRBV6-1 with TRBJ1-2, with D perhaps matching TRBD1 (6 bases). Deletions cut 5 bases from V and 8 bases from J, with 18 bases between. Per germline, CDR1 MNHNS and CDR2 SASEGT. The CDR3 totals 14 residues. This CDR3 reads CASSPTYRDRGYTF. DNA of the CDR3: TGTGCCAGCAGTCCTACCTACAGGGACCGGGGCTACACCTTC.

The chain combines TRBV6-6 with TRBJ1-4; the D is unclear. V was trimmed by 4 bases and J by 3 bases, leaving 9 bases between them. There are 14 residues in the CDR3. Germline V gene sequence: CDR1 MNHNY, CDR2 SVGAGI (reference sequence). In DNA form, the CDR3 reads TGTGCCAGCAGTTCGAGTCAGGCTAATGAAAAACTGTTTTTT. Protein sequence: CASSSSQANEKLFF.

The genes are TRBV19 and TRBJ1-2; TRBD1 matches 10 bases. Trimming removed 6 bases from V and 5 bases from J; junction bases left unmatched: 12. CDR1 is LNHDA and CDR2 is SQIVND in the germline V gene (reference sequence). This CDR3 has 16 residues. The CDR3 DNA sequence: TGTGCCAGTAGACCCGCCGGGACAGGGGTGGTTTATGGCTACACCTTC. It specifies CASRPAGTGVVYGYTF.

This clone was seen more than once but under ten times. This sequence joins TRBV6-1 and TRBJ1-2, with D uncertain. Trimming pared 6 bases from V and 7 bases from J, leaving 12 bases between. Germline CDR1 is MNHNS and CDR2 is SASEGT. This CDR3 region has 12 residues. The CDR3 sequence is CASRGDGGGYTF. The CDR3 nucleotides are TGTGCCAGCAGAGGAGACGGAGGTGGCTACACCTTC.

The chain joins TRBV5-4 to TRBJ1-1; D may be TRBD1 (5 bases). Per the germline V gene, CDR1 is SGHNT and CDR2 is YYREEE (reference sequence). The CDR3 totals 15 residues. The V and J ends lost 6 bases and 3 bases respectively, with 18 bases between them. CDR3 sequence (DNA): TGTGCCAGCAACCTGGAAAAGGGGCGGGACACTGAAGCTTTCTTT. Its translation: CASNLEKGRDTEAFF.

This chain links TRBV7-3 with TRBJ2-5, with 10 nucleotides matching TRBD1. This CDR3 has 14 amino acids. The J segment lost 5 bases and the V segment lost 4 bases, leaving 4 bases of the junction unmatched. Germline lookup yields CDR1 SGHTA and CDR2 FQGTGA. The CDR3 coding sequence is TGTGCCAGCAGCTCCGCGGGACAGGGGGAGACCCAGTACTTC. This gives the protein CASSSAGQGETQYF. The full variable domain, its missing parts supplied by reference TRBV7-3 and TRBJ2-5, is GAGVSQTPSNKVTEKGKYVELRCDPISGHTALYWYRQSLGQGPEFLIYFQGTGAADDSGLPNDRFFAVRPEGSVSTLKIQRTERGDSAVYLCASSSAGQGETQYFGPGTRLLVL.

This clone is deemed medium-sized. The chain employs TRBV7-9 and TRBJ2-3; TRBD2 matches 10 bases. With V trimmed by 5 bases and J by 4 bases, 9 bases remained unmatched. CDR3 length equals 16 residues. From germline, CDR1 is SEHNR and CDR2 FQNEAQ (reference sequence). The CDR3 protein is CASSLRTSGPSDTQYF. In DNA form, the CDR3 reads TGTGCCAGCAGCCTAAGGACTAGCGGTCCCTCAGATACGCAGTATTTT.

The J gene is TRBJ1-1, the V gene TRBV19; 8 bases fit TRBD1. This CDR3 has 15 residues. Germline V gene sequence: CDR1 LNHDA, CDR2 SQIVND (reference sequence). V shed 10 bases, J shed 3 bases, and the junction held 13 bases outside the gene matches. The CDR3 is CATNLQGARDTEAFF. CDR3 nucleotide sequence: TGTGCCACCAACCTGCAGGGGGCGAGGGACACTGAAGCTTTCTTT.

This chain links TRBV19 with TRBJ1-4, with TRBD1 as a possible D gene (5 bases). The CDR3 spans 16 residues. The germline V and J ends were trimmed by 4 bases and 0 bases, with 12 bases remaining between them. Germline CDR1 LNHDA, CDR2 SQIVND (reference sequence). In DNA form, the CDR3 reads TGTGCCAGTAGTACGGGCCGACAGACAACTAATGAAAAACTGTTTTTT. Translated: CASSTGRQTTNEKLFF.

The chain couples TRBV4-1 to TRBJ1-5; D remains ambiguous. Trimming left V 1 base short and J 4 bases short, with 14 bases between. Germline CDR1 MGHRA, CDR2 YSYEKL. The CDR3 length is 16 residues. The DNA of the CDR3 is TGCGCCAGCAGCCAAGTTCTGGGCAATTCTAATCAGCCCCAGCATTTT. It translates to CASSQVLGNSNQPQHF.

This clone was observed a single time. The J gene is TRBJ1-6, the V gene TRBV18, with D unresolved. Germline CDR1 reads KGHSH; CDR2 reads LQKENI. V was cut by 1 base and J by 5 bases, with 12 bases left in between. This CDR3 contains 16 residues. CDR3 region: CASSPRVPSDNSPLHF. The CDR3 nucleotides read TGTGCCAGCTCACCACGAGTGCCGAGTGATAATTCACCCCTCCACTTT.

The rearrangement links TRBV9 to TRBJ1-1; no reliable D call. The CDR3 is 15 residues long. With 1 base removed from V and 0 bases from J, the gap between germline ends came to 10 bases. The V gene's germline CDR1 is SGDLS and CDR2 YYNGEE. Written as DNA, the CDR3 is TGTGCCAGCAGCGTAAGTCCAAGCATGAACACTGAAGCTTTCTTT. Translation: CASSVSPSMNTEAFF.

The chain combines TRBV7-8 with TRBJ2-1; TRBD2 agrees at 7 bases. Germline lookup yields CDR1 SGHVS and CDR2 FQNEAQ. Trimming cost V 1 base and J 4 bases; bases outside gene matches: 4. CDR3 length: 15 residues. CDR3 residues: CASSLGGGRYNEQFF. In DNA form, the CDR3 reads TGTGCCAGCAGCTTAGGGGGGGGTCGGTACAATGAGCAGTTCTTC.

The CDR3 reads CASSKQGFEQYF. CDR3 sequence (DNA): TGCGCCAGCAGCAAACAGGGTTTCGAGCAGTACTTC. The chain employs TRBV5-1 and TRBJ2-7; D perhaps matches TRBD1 (6 bases). The CDR3 is 12 residues long. With 4 bases removed from V and 6 bases from J, the gap between germline ends came to 11 bases. Germline CDR1 SGHRS, CDR2 YFSETQ.